A selection of T cell receptor beta chains follows, all from one sample in a study of CD8+ T cells in alopecia areata. Method: immunoSEQ multiplex PCR; TCRdb's copy keeps in-frame clones and lacks some. The top ten hold about 5% of the sample, which has 150,000 to 200,000 clones, nearly 60% seen once. This specimen was CD4+ T cells sorted from blood, taken at week 24, from a patient treated with tofacitinib. All receptors come from a human donor with alopecia areata. CDR3s include the opening cysteine and the closing phenylalanine or tryptophan. The D gene is left open where the match is weak. Size is stated for part of the rows, as once, few or many counts, or as a class when the clone is expanded.

d_call	clone_size	v_call	j_call	cdr3_aa	cdr3_nt
.	few	TRBV2	TRBJ2-7	CASRFTTQGEQYF	TGTGCCAGCAGGTTCACCACGCAGGGCGAGCAGTACTTC
.	few	TRBV19	TRBJ2-2	CASSIAGNTGELFF	TGTGCCAGTAGTATCGCAGGGAACACCGGGGAGCTGTTTTTT
TRBD2	.	TRBV11-2	TRBJ2-1	CASSLVGGLQFF	TGTGCCAGCAGCTTAGTGGGGGGGTTGCAGTTCTTC
TRBD2	.	TRBV27	TRBJ2-1	CASSSPVGAGGGDEQFF	TGTGCCAGCAGTTCGCCAGTTGGAGCGGGAGGTGGGGATGAGCAGTTCTTC
.	.	TRBV7-9	TRBJ2-2	CASSLARGFVGTGELFF	TGTGCCAGCAGCTTAGCGCGCGGCTTCGTGGGCACCGGGGAGCTGTTTTTT
.	.	TRBV15	TRBJ2-7	CATSFPAYEQYF	TGTGCCACCAGCTTCCCAGCCTACGAGCAGTACTTC
TRBD1	few	TRBV9	TRBJ1-5	CASSETGGFQPQHF	TGTGCCAGCAGCGAAACAGGGGGCTTTCAGCCCCAGCATTTT
.	.	TRBV7-6	TRBJ2-2	CASSNGGAITGELFF	TGTGCCAGCAGCAATGGGGGAGCTATCACCGGGGAGCTGTTTTTT
TRBD1	.	TRBV7-8	TRBJ2-6	CASSPRDRVSGANVLTF	TGTGCCAGCAGCCCAAGGGACAGGGTTTCTGGGGCCAACGTCCTGACTTTC
.	few	TRBV7-2	TRBJ2-7	CASSREPVDEQYF	TGTGCCAGCAGTAGGGAGCCGGTGGACGAGCAGTACTTC
.	.	TRBV18	TRBJ1-1	CASSPGRDLEAFF	TGTGCCAGCTCACCGGGAAGGGACCTGGAAGCTTTCTTT
TRBD2	.	TRBV19	TRBJ2-3	CASSIRASGRGDTQYF	TGTGCCAGTAGTATCAGGGCTAGCGGACGTGGTGATACGCAGTATTTT
.	.	TRBV11-3	TRBJ2-5	CASSPGAAQETQYF	TGTGCCAGCAGCCCTGGGGCAGCACAAGAGACCCAGTACTTC
.	.	TRBV27	TRBJ2-7	CASSRPMGEQYF	TGTGCCAGCAGTCGACCGATGGGCGAGCAGTACTTC
.	.	TRBV5-1	TRBJ2-3	CASRSGQITDTQYF	TGCGCCAGCAGATCGGGACAAATCACAGATACGCAGTATTTT
.	.	TRBV5-1	TRBJ2-6	CASRSPGNSGANVLTF	TGCGCCAGCAGATCCCCAGGGAACTCTGGGGCCAACGTCCTGACTTTC
TRBD1	few	TRBV14	TRBJ2-7	CASSLTGGPYEQYF	TGTGCCAGCAGCCTGACAGGGGGTCCCTACGAGCAGTACTTC
.	.	TRBV5-1	TRBJ2-3	CASSLQDSGDTQYF	TGCGCCAGCAGCTTACAGGATTCTGGAGATACGCAGTATTTT
.	.	TRBV9	TRBJ2-5	CASSVERGEETQYF	TGTGCCAGCAGCGTAGAAAGGGGCGAAGAGACCCAGTACTTC
TRBD2	.	TRBV5-4	TRBJ2-5	CASRTSAGETQYF	TGTGCCAGCAGGACTAGCGCCGGGGAGACCCAGTACTTC
.	.	TRBV19	TRBJ1-5	CASRQKNQPQHF	TGTGCCAGTAGGCAAAAAAATCAGCCCCAGCATTTT
TRBD1	.	TRBV29-1	TRBJ1-4	CSVVDRGRGEKLFF	TGCAGCGTTGTGGACAGGGGGCGAGGAGAAAAACTGTTTTTT
TRBD1	.	TRBV11-2	TRBJ2-7	CASSYGQGLSYEQYF	TGTGCCAGCAGTTACGGACAGGGGTTGTCCTACGAGCAGTACTTC
.	.	TRBV4-3	TRBJ2-7	CASSQDGGRSTYEQYF	TGCGCCAGCAGCCAAGATGGCGGACGGAGCACCTACGAGCAGTACTTC
.	.	TRBV6-5	TRBJ2-2	CASRRSRSGELFF	TGTGCCAGCAGGCGTAGCAGATCCGGGGAGCTGTTTTTT
.	.	TRBV30	TRBJ2-1	CAWAPRGNEQFF	TGTGCCTGGGCTCCCAGGGGCAATGAGCAGTTCTTC
.	few	TRBV25-1	TRBJ2-1	CASRDPLKSDNEQFF	TGTGCCAGCCGCGACCCCCTCAAAAGCGACAATGAGCAGTTCTTC
.	.	TRBV5-1	TRBJ2-1	CASSLDGSEYNEQFF	TGCGCCAGCAGCTTGGATGGTTCGGAATACAATGAGCAGTTCTTC
.	few	TRBV4-3	TRBJ1-2	CASSQDVRGGRYGYTF	TGCGCCAGCAGCCAAGACGTCAGGGGAGGGAGGTATGGCTACACCTTC
.	few	TRBV25-1	TRBJ2-7	CASSQMGYEQYF	TGTGCCAGCAGTCAGATGGGCTACGAGCAGTACTTC
.	.	TRBV27	TRBJ2-2	CASSLDTGELFF	TGTGCCAGCAGTCTCGACACCGGGGAGCTGTTTTTT
TRBD2	.	TRBV23-1	TRBJ2-7	CASSELAGGPYEQYF	TGCGCCAGCAGCGAATTAGCGGGAGGGCCCTACGAGCAGTACTTC
TRBD2	.	TRBV29-1	TRBJ2-5	CSARGAPAGGRETQYF	TGCAGCGCCCGTGGGGCCCCAGCGGGGGGAAGAGAGACCCAGTACTTC
.	.	TRBV20-1	TRBJ2-3	CSARTDTQYF	TGCAGTGCTAGAACAGATACGCAGTATTTT
.	.	TRBV4-3	TRBJ1-5	CASSQDLGRDYNQPQHF	TGCGCCAGCAGCCAAGATTTAGGCAGGGACTACAATCAGCCCCAGCATTTT
TRBD1	.	TRBV30	TRBJ2-7	CAWSVSAWRDRGYEQYF	TGTGCCTGGAGTGTCTCTGCGTGGCGGGACAGGGGCTACGAGCAGTACTTC
.	.	TRBV7-2	TRBJ2-7	CASSSYIYEQYF	TGTGCCAGCAGCTCCTACATCTACGAGCAGTACTTC
.	.	TRBV2	TRBJ1-6	CASGGRDRLSPLHF	TGTGCCAGCGGGGGGAGGGACCGACTATCACCCCTCCACTTT
TRBD1	few	TRBV28	TRBJ2-7	CASSSGTGGEQYF	TGTGCCAGCAGCTCCGGGACAGGGGGCGAGCAGTACTTC
TRBD1	.	TRBV5-6	TRBJ2-7	CASSGDSYYEQYF	TGTGCCAGCAGCGGGGACAGCTACTACGAGCAGTACTTC
TRBD2	few	TRBV10-3	TRBJ2-7	CAIRRSGLAGAYEQYF	TGTGCCATCAGGAGGAGTGGGCTAGCGGGAGCCTACGAGCAGTACTTC
.	.	TRBV7-2	TRBJ1-2	CASSLDHQGIYGYTF	TGTGCCAGCAGCTTAGACCACCAGGGGATCTATGGCTACACCTTC
.	.	TRBV7-2	TRBJ2-5	CASTRKVSETQYF	TGTGCCAGCACCAGGAAGGTTTCAGAGACCCAGTACTTC
TRBD2	.	TRBV30	TRBJ2-3	CAWSVAGGTDTQYF	TGTGCCTGGAGTGTAGCGGGGGGCACAGATACGCAGTATTTT
TRBD1	few	TRBV4-2	TRBJ2-7	CASSHGQGNGEQYF	TGTGCCAGCAGCCACGGACAGGGCAATGGCGAGCAGTACTTC
.	.	TRBV5-1	TRBJ2-3	CASSLEGHGTDTQYF	TGCGCCAGCAGCTTGGAAGGACACGGCACAGATACGCAGTATTTT
TRBD2	.	TRBV6-5	TRBJ2-7	CASSKGLAYEQYF	TGTGCCAGCAGTAAGGGACTAGCATACGAGCAGTACTTC
.	.	TRBV7-8	TRBJ1-2	CASSPKGWGYTF	TGTGCCAGCAGCCCGAAGGGGTGGGGCTACACCTTC
.	.	TRBV28	TRBJ2-6	CASSDRGPGANVLTF	TGTGCCAGCAGTGACCGGGGCCCCGGGGCCAACGTCCTGACTTTC
TRBD1	few	TRBV29-1	TRBJ2-1	CSVRQGSDEQFF	TGCAGCGTCAGACAGGGTTCGGATGAGCAGTTCTTC
.	.	TRBV4-1	TRBJ1-4	CASSQGIQNEKLFF	TGCGCCAGCAGCCAGGGGATACAAAATGAAAAACTGTTTTTT
.	.	TRBV30	TRBJ2-3	CAWSIREQEYF	TGTGCCTGGAGTATCCGGGAGCAGGAGTATTTT
.	few	TRBV29-1	TRBJ2-4	CSVEWRNIQYF	TGCAGCGTTGAGTGGAGAAACATTCAGTACTTC
TRBD1	once	TRBV15	TRBJ2-7	CATSRDTRDRGSEQYF	TGTGCCACCAGCAGAGATACCCGGGACAGGGGCTCCGAGCAGTACTTC
.	.	TRBV30	TRBJ2-1	CAWSVRVEQFF	TGTGCCTGGAGTGTACGGGTGGAGCAGTTCTTC